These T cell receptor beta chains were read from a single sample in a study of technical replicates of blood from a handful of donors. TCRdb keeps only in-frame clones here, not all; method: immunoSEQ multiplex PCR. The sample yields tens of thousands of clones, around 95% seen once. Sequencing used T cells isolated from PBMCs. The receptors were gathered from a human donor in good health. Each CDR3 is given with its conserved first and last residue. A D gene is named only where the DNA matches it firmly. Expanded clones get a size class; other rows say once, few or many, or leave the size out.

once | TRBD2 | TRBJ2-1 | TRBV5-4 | CASSPGTSGRSEQFF | TGTGCCAGCAGCCCCGGGACTAGCGGGAGGTCTGAGCAGTTCTTC
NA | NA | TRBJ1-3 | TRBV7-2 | CASSLWGVTGNTIYF | TGTGCCAGCAGCTTATGGGGGGTAACTGGAAACACCATATATTTT
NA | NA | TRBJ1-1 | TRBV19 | CASIRGTEAFF | TGTGCCAGTATCCGGGGAACTGAAGCTTTCTTT
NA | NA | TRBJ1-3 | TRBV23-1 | CASSQSGRVGNTIYF | TGCGCCAGCAGTCAATCGGGCAGGGTTGGAAACACCATATATTTT
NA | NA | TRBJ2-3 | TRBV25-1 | CASSEWAGSTDTQYF | TGTGCCAGCAGTGAATGGGCAGGTTCCACAGATACGCAGTATTTT
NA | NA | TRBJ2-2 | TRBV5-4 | CASSLGENTGELFF | TGTGCCAGCAGCTTGGGAGAGAACACCGGGGAGCTGTTTTTT
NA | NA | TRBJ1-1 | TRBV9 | CASSPRHTMNTEAFF | TGTGCCAGCAGCCCGAGGCACACTATGAACACTGAAGCTTTCTTT
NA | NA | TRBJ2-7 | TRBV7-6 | CASSLAGAGSYEQYF | TGTGCCAGCAGCTTAGCTGGCGCAGGGTCCTACGAGCAGTACTTC
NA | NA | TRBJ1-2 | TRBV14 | CASSNRFRNYGYTF | TGTGCCAGCAGCAACAGGTTCCGAAATTATGGCTACACCTTC
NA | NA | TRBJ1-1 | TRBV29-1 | CSGKNRTTEAFF | TGCAGCGGAAAAAACAGAACCACTGAAGCTTTCTTT
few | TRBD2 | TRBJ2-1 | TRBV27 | CASSFGTSGTPYNEQFF | TGTGCCAGCAGTTTCGGGACTAGCGGGACACCCTACAATGAGCAGTTCTTC
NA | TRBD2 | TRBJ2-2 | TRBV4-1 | CASSSTSGKTGGELFF | TGCGCCAGCAGCTCGACTAGCGGAAAAACGGGGGGGGAGCTGTTTTTT
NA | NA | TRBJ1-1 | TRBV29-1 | CSVAFGPNTEAFF | TGCAGCGTAGCGTTTGGTCCGAACACTGAAGCTTTCTTT
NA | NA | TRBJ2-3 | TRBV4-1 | CASSQEGAVISTDTQYF | TGCGCCAGCAGCCAAGAGGGAGCGGTCATTAGCACAGATACGCAGTATTTT
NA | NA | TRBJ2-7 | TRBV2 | CASSDWGDEQYF | TGTGCCAGCAGTGATTGGGGAGACGAGCAGTACTTC
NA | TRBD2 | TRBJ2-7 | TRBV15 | CATSRGGEGSYEQYF | TGTGCCACCAGCAGAGGAGGGGAGGGCTCCTACGAGCAGTACTTC
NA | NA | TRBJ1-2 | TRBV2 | CASSESQVINYGYTF | TGTGCCAGCAGTGAATCACAGGTCATTAACTATGGCTACACCTTC
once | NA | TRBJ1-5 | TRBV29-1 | CSVLVTSSNQPQHF | TGCAGCGTCCTAGTAACCTCGAGCAATCAGCCCCAGCATTTT
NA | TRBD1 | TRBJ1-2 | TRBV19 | CASTEGAIYGYTF | TGTGCCAGTACGGAGGGGGCCATCTATGGCTACACCTTC
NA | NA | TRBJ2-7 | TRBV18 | CASSPLDSHEQYF | TGTGCCAGCTCACCTCTGGACAGTCACGAGCAGTACTTC
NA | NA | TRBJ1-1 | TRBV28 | CASSFKGGYTEAFF | TGTGCCAGCAGTTTTAAAGGCGGCTACACTGAAGCTTTCTTT
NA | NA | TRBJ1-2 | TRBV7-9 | CASSHQRNYGYTF | TGTGCCAGCAGCCATCAGAGGAACTATGGCTACACCTTC
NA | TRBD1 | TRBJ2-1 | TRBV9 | CASSPRDRYGEQFF | TGTGCCAGCAGCCCCCGGGACAGGTATGGGGAGCAGTTCTTC
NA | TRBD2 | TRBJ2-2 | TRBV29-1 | CSVESGRYTGELFF | TGCAGCGTTGAAAGCGGGAGGTACACCGGGGAGCTGTTTTTT
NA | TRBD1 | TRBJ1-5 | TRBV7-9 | CASSLQGARNQPQHF | TGTGCCAGCAGCTTACAGGGGGCTAGAAATCAGCCCCAGCATTTT
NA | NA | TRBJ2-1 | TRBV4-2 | CASSLTTSFPYNEQFF | TGTGCCAGCAGCCTTACAACTAGTTTCCCCTACAATGAGCAGTTCTTC
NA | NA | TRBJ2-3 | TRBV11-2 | CASSLDLAVSTDTQYF | TGTGCCAGCAGCTTAGATTTAGCGGTCAGCACAGATACGCAGTATTTT
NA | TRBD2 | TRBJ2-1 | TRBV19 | CASKQRERNEQFF | TGTGCCAGTAAACAGCGGGAGAGGAATGAGCAGTTCTTC
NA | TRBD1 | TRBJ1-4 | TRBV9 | CASSQRGTVNEKLFF | TGTGCCAGCAGCCAGAGGGGGACAGTAAATGAAAAACTGTTTTTT